The clone carrying this TCR beta chain was picked up a small number of times. Its antigen remains unknown. The data were obtained in a study of T-cell memory formation after mild COVID-19. Study-wide findings and caveats: For second-wave clones that peaked at day 37, SARS-CoV-2 specificity went unverified. There was a balanced CD4/CD8 profile in clones contracting day 15 to 85, and later expanders leaned CD4+.

With 4 bases clipped from V and 2 bases from J, the junction kept 7 bases outside the gene matches. CDR1 is SGHTA and CDR2 is FQGTGA in the germline V gene. This CDR3 region has 18 residues. Constant-segment primers and 5'RACE yielded cDNA libraries for TCR alpha and TCR beta, each carrying sample barcodes and UMIs. TCRdb re-analysed the 5' RACE reads in MiXCR, keeping a single row per CDR3 protein. Seen here are roughly 380,000 distinct CDR3 sequences, under 30% observed once, and the top ten hold approximately 13%. This chain connects TRBV7-3 to TRBJ2-6; TRBD1 agrees at 11 bases. Sequencing used PBMCs or a T cell subset sorted from them (not recorded which). The receptor was derived from an adult woman who had mild COVID-19 (a few samples of this study predate the infection). Cell type and time point are not known. CDR3 nucleotides: TGTGCCAGCAGCTACCTCGGACAGGGGGCGCCTGGGGCCAACGTCCTGACTTTC. Residues: CASSYLGQGAPGANVLTF.